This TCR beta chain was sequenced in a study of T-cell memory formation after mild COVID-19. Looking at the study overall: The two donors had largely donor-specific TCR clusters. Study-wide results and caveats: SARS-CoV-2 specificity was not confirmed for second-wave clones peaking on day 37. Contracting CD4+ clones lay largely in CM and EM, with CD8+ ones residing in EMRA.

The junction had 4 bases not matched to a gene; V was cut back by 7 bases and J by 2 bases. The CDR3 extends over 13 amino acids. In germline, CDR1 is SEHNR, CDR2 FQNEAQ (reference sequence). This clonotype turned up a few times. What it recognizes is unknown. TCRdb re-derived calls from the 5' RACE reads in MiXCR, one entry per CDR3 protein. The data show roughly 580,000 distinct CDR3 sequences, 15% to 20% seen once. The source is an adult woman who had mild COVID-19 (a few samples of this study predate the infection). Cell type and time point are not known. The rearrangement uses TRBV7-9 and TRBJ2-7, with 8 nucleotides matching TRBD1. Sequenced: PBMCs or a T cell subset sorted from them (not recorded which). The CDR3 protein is CASTGQGPYEQYF. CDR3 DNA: TGTGCCAGCACCGGACAGGGCCCCTACGAGCAGTACTTC.